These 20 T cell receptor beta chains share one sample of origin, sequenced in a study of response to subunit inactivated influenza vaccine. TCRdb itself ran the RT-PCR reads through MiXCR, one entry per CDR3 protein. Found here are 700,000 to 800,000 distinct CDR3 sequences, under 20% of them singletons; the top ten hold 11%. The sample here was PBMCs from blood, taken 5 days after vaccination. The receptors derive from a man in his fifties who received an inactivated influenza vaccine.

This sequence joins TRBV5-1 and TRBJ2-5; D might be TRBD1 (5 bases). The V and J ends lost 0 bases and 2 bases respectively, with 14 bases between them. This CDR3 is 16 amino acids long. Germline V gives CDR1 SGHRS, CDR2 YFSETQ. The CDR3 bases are TGCGCCAGCAGCTTGGGGGCGACAGCCAAACAAGAGACCCAGTACTTC. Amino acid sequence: CASSLGATAKQETQYF. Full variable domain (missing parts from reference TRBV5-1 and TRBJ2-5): KAGVTQTPRYLIKTRGQQVTLSCSPISGHRSVSWYQQTPGQGLQFLFEYFSETQRNKGNFPGRFSGRQFSNSRSEMNVSTLELGDSALYLCASSLGATAKQETQYFGPGTRLLVL.

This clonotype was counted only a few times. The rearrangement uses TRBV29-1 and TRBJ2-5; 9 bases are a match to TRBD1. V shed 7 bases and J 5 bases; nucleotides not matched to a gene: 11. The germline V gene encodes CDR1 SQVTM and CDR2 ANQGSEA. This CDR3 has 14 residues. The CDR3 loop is CSASRGQGGETQYF. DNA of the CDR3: TGCAGCGCCTCGCGGGGACAGGGTGGCGAGACCCAGTACTTC.

The CDR3 DNA follows: TGTGCCAGCAGTACCACGCCTAGCGGACGTAGCTCCTACGAGCAGTACTTC. It codes for CASSTTPSGRSSYEQYF. The chain joins TRBV12-3 or TRBV12-4 to TRBJ2-7; 7 nucleotides align to TRBD2. The CDR3 sequence is 17 residues long. J lost 0 bases, V lost 5 bases, and 13 bases had no gene match.

The CDR3, as DNA: TGTGCCAGCAGTGAAAGCCAGATTCGGGCCAACGTCCTGACTTTC. Amino acid sequence: CASSESQIRANVLTF. This chain connects TRBV6-1 to TRBJ2-6; D gene ambiguous. The germline V gene has CDR1 MNHNS and CDR2 SASEGT. This CDR3 has 15 amino acids. V was cut by 2 bases and J by 5 bases, with 10 bases left in between.

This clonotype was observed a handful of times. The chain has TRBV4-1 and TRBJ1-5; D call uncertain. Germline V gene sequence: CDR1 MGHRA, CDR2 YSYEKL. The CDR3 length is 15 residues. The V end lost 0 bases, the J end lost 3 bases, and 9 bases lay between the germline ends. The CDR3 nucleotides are TGCGCCAGCAGCCAAGACGACTTGTCCAATCAGCCCCAGCATTTT. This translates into CASSQDDLSNQPQHF.

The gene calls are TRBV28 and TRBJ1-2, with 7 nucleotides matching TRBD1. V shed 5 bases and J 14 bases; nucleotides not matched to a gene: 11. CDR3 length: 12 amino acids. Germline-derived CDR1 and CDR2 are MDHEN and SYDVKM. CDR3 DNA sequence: TGTGCCAGCAGTGCCACCGACAGGGCTAAGACCTTC. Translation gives CASSATDRAKTF.

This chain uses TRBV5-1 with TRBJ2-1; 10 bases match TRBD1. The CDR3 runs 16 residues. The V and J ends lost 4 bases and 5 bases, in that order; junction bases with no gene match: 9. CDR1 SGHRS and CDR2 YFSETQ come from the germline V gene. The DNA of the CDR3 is TGCGCCAGCAGCGAATTTACGACAGGGGGCCACAATGAGCAGTTCTTC. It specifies CASSEFTTGGHNEQFF. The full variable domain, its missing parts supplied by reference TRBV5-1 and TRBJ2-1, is KAGVTQTPRYLIKTRGQQVTLSCSPISGHRSVSWYQQTPGQGLQFLFEYFSETQRNKGNFPGRFSGRQFSNSRSEMNVSTLELGDSALYLCASSEFTTGGHNEQFFGPGTRLTVL.

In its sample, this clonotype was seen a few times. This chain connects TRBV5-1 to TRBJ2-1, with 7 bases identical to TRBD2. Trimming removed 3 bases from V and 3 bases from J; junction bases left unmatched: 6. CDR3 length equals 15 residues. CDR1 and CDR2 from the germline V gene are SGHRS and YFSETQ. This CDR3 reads CASSYNAGDYNEQFF. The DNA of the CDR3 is TGCGCCAGCAGCTACAACGCGGGGGACTACAATGAGCAGTTCTTC.

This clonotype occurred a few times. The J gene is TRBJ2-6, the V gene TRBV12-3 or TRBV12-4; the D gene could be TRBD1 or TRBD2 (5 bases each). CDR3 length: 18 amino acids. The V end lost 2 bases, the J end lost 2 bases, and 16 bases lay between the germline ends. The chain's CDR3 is CASSLSPGTSTGANVLTF. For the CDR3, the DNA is TGTGCCAGCAGTTTAAGTCCAGGGACCTCGACTGGGGCCAACGTCCTGACTTTC.

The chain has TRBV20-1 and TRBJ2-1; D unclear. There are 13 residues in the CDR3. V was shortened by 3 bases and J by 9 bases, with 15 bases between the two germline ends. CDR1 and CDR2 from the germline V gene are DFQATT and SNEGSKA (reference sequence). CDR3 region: CSASALPSSEQFF. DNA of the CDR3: TGCAGTGCTAGTGCGCTCCCTAGTAGTGAGCAGTTCTTC.

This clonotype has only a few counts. CDR3 coding DNA: TGCAGTGCTAGACACAGGACAGAGGAATATTCACCCCTCCACTTT. Its protein is CSARHRTEEYSPLHF. This chain connects TRBV20-1 to TRBJ1-6; TRBD1 might be the D (6 bases). Trimming pared 2 bases from V and 8 bases from J, leaving 16 bases between. The CDR3 sequence is 15 residues long. The germline V gene has CDR1 DFQATT and CDR2 SNEGSKA (reference sequence).

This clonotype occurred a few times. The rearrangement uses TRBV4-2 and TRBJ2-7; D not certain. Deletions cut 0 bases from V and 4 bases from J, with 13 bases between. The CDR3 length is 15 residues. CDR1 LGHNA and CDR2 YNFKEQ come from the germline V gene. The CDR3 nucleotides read TGTGCCAGCAGCCAAGATCTGGTCGACGCATACGAGCAGTACTTC. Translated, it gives CASSQDLVDAYEQYF.

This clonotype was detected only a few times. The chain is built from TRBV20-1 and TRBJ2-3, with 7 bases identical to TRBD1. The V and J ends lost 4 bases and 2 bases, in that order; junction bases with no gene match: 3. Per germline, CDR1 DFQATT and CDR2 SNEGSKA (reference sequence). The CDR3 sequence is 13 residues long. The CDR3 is CSATGTATDTQYF. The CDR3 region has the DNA TGCAGTGCTACCGGGACAGCCACAGATACGCAGTATTTT.

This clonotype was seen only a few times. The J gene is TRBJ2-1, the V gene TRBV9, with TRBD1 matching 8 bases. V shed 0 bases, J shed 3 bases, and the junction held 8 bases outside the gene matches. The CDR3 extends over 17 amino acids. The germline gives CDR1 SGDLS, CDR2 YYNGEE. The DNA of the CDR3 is TGTGCCAGCAGCGTAGCTGACAGGGGATTGGACTACAATGAGCAGTTCTTC. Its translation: CASSVADRGLDYNEQFF.

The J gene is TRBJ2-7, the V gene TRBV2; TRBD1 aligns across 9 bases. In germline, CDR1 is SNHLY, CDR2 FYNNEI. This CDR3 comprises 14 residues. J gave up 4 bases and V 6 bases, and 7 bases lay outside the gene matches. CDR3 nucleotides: TGTGCCAGCAGGTACCGGGACAGGGATTACGAGCAGTACTTC. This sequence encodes CASRYRDRDYEQYF.

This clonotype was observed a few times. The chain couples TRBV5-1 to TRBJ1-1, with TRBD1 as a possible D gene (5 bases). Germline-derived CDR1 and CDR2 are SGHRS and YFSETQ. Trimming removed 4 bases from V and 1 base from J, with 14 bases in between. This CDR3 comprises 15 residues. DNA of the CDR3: TGCGCCAGCAGCCCCCGGGACCGTTCGAACACTGAAGCTTTCTTT. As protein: CASSPRDRSNTEAFF.

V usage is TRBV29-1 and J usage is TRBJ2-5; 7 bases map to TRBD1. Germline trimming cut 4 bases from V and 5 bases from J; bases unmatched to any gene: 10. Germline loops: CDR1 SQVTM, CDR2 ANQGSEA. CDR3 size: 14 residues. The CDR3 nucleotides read TGCAGCGTTGGGGGCAGGGGGACCACGGAGACCCAGTACTTC. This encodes CSVGGRGTTETQYF.

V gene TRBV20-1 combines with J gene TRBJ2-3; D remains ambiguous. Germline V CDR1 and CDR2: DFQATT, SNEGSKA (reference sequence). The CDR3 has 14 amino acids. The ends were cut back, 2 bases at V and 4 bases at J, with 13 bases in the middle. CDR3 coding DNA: TGCAGTGCTAGATCGGCGGTATCAGCAGATACGCAGTATTTT. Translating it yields CSARSAVSADTQYF.

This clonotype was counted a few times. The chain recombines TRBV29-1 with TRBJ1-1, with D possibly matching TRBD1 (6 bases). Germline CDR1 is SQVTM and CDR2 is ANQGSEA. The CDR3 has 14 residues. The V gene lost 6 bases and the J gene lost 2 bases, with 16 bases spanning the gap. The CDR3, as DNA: TGCAGCGTCGTCAACAGGGTGGCAAACACTGAAGCTTTCTTT. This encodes CSVVNRVANTEAFF.

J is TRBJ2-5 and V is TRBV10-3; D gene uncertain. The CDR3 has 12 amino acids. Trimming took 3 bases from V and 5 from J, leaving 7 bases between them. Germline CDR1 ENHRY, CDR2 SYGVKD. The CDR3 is CAISDERETQYF. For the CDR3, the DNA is TGTGCCATCAGTGATGAACGGGAGACCCAGTACTTC.